This T cell receptor beta chain was retrieved from a study of spatial heterogeneity in lung cancer. As for the study in general: Sequences of the beta chain were consistently detected in greater numbers than alpha-chain sequences. Averaged across combinations, each unique TCR and UMI pairing appeared more than ten times in raw reads, which were uncorrected.

This clonotype was recorded at least ten times. Its antigen is currently unknown. Whole-study findings and limits: Tracking of tumor mutation counts was seen in expanded intratumoral alpha and beta TCR counts.

Using its own MiXCR run on the 5' RACE reads, TCRdb lists one record per CDR3 protein. The data hold a few thousand distinct CDR3 sequences, with approximately 8% observed a single time. With 5 bases clipped from V and 3 bases from J, the junction kept 7 bases outside the gene matches. This CDR3 has 16 amino acids. Looked up from germline, CDR1 is LNHDA and CDR2 is SQIVND (reference sequence). Time point here: sample taken at primary tumor resection. Samples were obtained from some 72 donors, all untreated early-stage non-small cell lung cancer patients. This material consisted of lung tumor tissue, taken at surgery. The chain has TRBV19 and TRBJ2-6, with 7 nucleotides matching TRBD1. This clonotype originated in a male donor with early-stage non-small cell lung cancer. The CDR3 loop reads CASSFGQALGANVLTF. CDR3 nucleotide sequence: TGTGCCAGTAGTTTCGGACAGGCACTTGGGGCCAACGTCCTGACTTTC.